The 5 T cell receptor beta chains below were found in one sample sequenced in a study of T-cell reconstitution after alpha-beta-depleted transplantation in children. Preparation of the TCRbeta library involved a method that used unique molecular identifiers. TCRdb passed the PCR reads through MiXCR, listing each CDR3 protein once. Of hundreds of thousands of distinct CDR3 sequences in the sample, about 16% were seen once. This specimen was PBMCs, mostly from graft donor cells, taken 360 days after TCRalphabeta/CD19-depleted stem cell transplant. These receptors were taken from a male patient younger than 18 who had a stem cell transplant for acute lymphoblastic leukemia, so the T cells may come from the graft donor.

This chain connects TRBV11-2 to TRBJ2-1, with 11 nucleotides matching TRBD2. The length of the CDR3 is 15 residues. Trimming cost V 3 bases and J 7 bases; bases outside gene matches: 5. Germline values: CDR1 SGHAT, CDR2 FQNNGV. Here the CDR3 reads CASSFTSGSVNEQFF. The CDR3 DNA reads as TGTGCCAGCAGCTTCACTAGCGGGAGCGTAAATGAGCAGTTCTTC.

This clonotype was counted only a few times. The V call is TRBV5-1, the J call TRBJ1-1; D not resolved. From germline, CDR1 is SGHRS and CDR2 YFSETQ. V was clipped by 0 bases and J by 11 bases, with 14 bases between them. This CDR3 has 13 amino acids. CDR3 bases: TGCGCCAGCAGCTTGGACCCTGACGCGGACGCTTTCTTT. This encodes CASSLDPDADAFF. The full variable domain, rest sourced from reference TRBV5-1 and TRBJ1-1, is KAGVTQTPRYLIKTRGQQVTLSCSPISGHRSVSWYQQTPGQGLQFLFEYFSETQRNKGNFPGRFSGRQFSNSRSEMNVSTLELGDSALYLCASSLDPDADAFFGQGTRLTVV.

This chain links TRBV5-6 with TRBJ2-3, with a tentative D call TRBD2 (6 bases). The CDR3 contains 13 residues. Germline-derived CDR1 and CDR2 are SGHDT and YYEEEE. The V end was cut by 4 bases, the J end by 4 bases, with 10 bases between. The CDR3 reads CASSAGSSDTQYF. CDR3 nucleotides: TGTGCCAGCAGCGCCGGGAGTTCAGATACGCAGTATTTT.

This clonotype was seen only a few times. V gene TRBV7-2 combines with J gene TRBJ2-2; D is possibly TRBD2 (6 bases). The V gene's germline CDR1 is SGHTA and CDR2 FQGNSA. The CDR3 is made up of 15 amino acids. V was clipped by 4 bases and J by 6 bases, with 15 bases between them. The CDR3 DNA reads as TGTGCCAGCAGCTCCTCGGGAGTGGGGGCCGGGGAGCTGTTTTTT. Translated: CASSSSGVGAGELFF.

This clonotype was detected only a few times. The chain uses TRBV6-6 and TRBJ1-2, with D perhaps TRBD1 (5 bases). Germline V gene data show CDR1 as MNHNY and CDR2 as SVGAGI (reference sequence). The CDR3 has 13 residues. V dropped 4 bases and J dropped 3 bases, with 9 bases sitting between them. CDR3 region: CASSSEGHYGYTF. The CDR3 bases are TGTGCCAGCAGTTCAGAGGGACACTATGGCTACACCTTC.